This T cell receptor (beta chain) was found in a study of graft-versus-host responses after intestinal transplantation. About the research overall: Grafts that recipients had were multivisceral, liver-intestinal, or isolated intestinal transplants. Uniformly, recipients were administered anti-thymocyte globulin induction with subsequent tacrolimus and steroids for around three years.

The CDR3 consists of 13 residues. CDR1 and CDR2 (germline): SNHLY, FYNNEI. V was clipped by 7 bases and J by 6 bases, with 15 bases between them. The protocol was immunoSEQ multiplex PCR, while the TCRdb copy is restricted to in-frame clones and leaves out a portion. The sample lists over 70,000 clones, about 90% occurring once. Comments on this clone: What it recognizes is unknown.

The specimen comprised unstimulated CD8+ T cells sorted from spleen or lymph node cells, sampled before transplant. This chain connects TRBV2 to TRBJ1-2; D is possibly TRBD1 (5 bases). The sequence was collected from a human donor who was the organ donor for an intestinal transplant. CDR3: CASKTVPIDGYTF. CDR3 bases: TGTGCCAGCAAGACAGTTCCCATCGATGGCTACACCTTC.